The clone carrying this TCR beta chain was counted a few times. Antigen specificity is unknown. These data are taken from a study of blood T cells in healthy people across ages. Study-wide points: In long-lived donors, naive CD4+ cell counts and diversity exceeded those of aged donors.

It was with a sample-barcoded 5' primer and a J-beta primer mix that a second PCR of about 6 to 11 cycles was run. TCRdb reprocessed the 5' RACE reads with MiXCR, giving one entry per CDR3 protein. The table shows roughly 2 million distinct CDR3 sequences, with roughly 49% occurring only once. The receptor was derived from a woman aged 40 to 49 in good health. Sequencing was carried out using blood.

The CDR3 reads CASGIEGNGETQYF. In DNA form, the CDR3 reads TGCGCCAGCGGAATCGAGGGGAACGGTGAGACCCAGTACTTC. This chain links TRBV5-1 with TRBJ2-5; D is perhaps TRBD1 or TRBD2 (5 bases each). The germline V gene encodes CDR1 SGHRS and CDR2 YFSETQ. The CDR3 extends over 14 amino acids. V lost 7 bases, J lost 5 bases, and 18 bases lay in between. Full variable domain (missing parts from reference TRBV5-1 and TRBJ2-5): KAGVTQTPRYLIKTRGQQVTLSCSPISGHRSVSWYQQTPGQGLQFLFEYFSETQRNKGNFPGRFSGRQFSNSRSEMNVSTLELGDSALYLCASGIEGNGETQYFGPGTRLLVL.